This T cell receptor beta chain was observed in a study of blood T cell repertoires in COVID-19. Looking at the study overall: From the United States, Italy and Spain came samples of acute and convalescent COVID-19. The analysed material was cDNA or gDNA that came from T cells, B-cell-depleted T cells, or PBMCs.

Per germline, CDR1 SQVTM and CDR2 ANQGSEA. Deletions cut 4 bases from V and 4 bases from J, with 10 bases between. This CDR3 has 13 amino acids. How the authors handled the data: Quantification of nucleated cells was approximated via reference gene primer amplification. Produced via immunoSEQ multiplex PCR; TCRdb's table is partial and in-frame only. That table supplies the V and J calls and clone size; D and trimming were determined from the DNA. The repertoire has about 120,000 clones, around 90% of them found once; the top ten carry around 3.2%. This clone was seen more than once but under ten times.

The specimen was peripheral blood. V usage is TRBV29-1 and J usage is TRBJ2-2, with D maybe TRBD1 (6 bases). This TCR was recovered from a woman between 50 and 59 years old with acute or convalescent COVID-19. This CDR3 reads CSVVYRATGELFF. DNA for the CDR3: TGCAGCGTTGTTTACAGGGCCACCGGGGAGCTGTTTTTT.